This is a list of T cell receptor beta chains from one sample in a study of cytomegalovirus exposure and HLA in healthy donors. Using immunoSEQ multiplex PCR, the repertoire was profiled, and TCRdb retains in-frame clones only, with some absent. The repertoire holds more than 55,000 clones, with roughly 71% as singletons. Sequencing used PBMCs. These receptors came from a woman aged 60-75 years in good health and CMV-seropositive. Each CDR3 is given without its conserved first and last residue. D genes are given only for firm matches.

j_gene: TRBJ2-7; d_gene: TRBD1; len: 12; v_gene: TRBV11-3; CDR3aa: ASRDGTGIYEQY
j_gene: TRBJ2-3; d_gene: .; len: 13; v_gene: TRBV2; CDR3aa: ASSERGWGTDTQY
j_gene: TRBJ2-6; d_gene: .; len: 14; v_gene: TRBV2; CDR3aa: ASSKSGTSGANVLT
j_gene: TRBJ1-2; d_gene: TRBD1; len: 14; v_gene: TRBV19; CDR3aa: ASSLNRDRGPNGYT
j_gene: TRBJ1-5; d_gene: TRBD1; len: 13; v_gene: TRBV6-1; CDR3aa: ASSVQGMGNQPQH
j_gene: TRBJ1-1; d_gene: .; len: 11; v_gene: TRBV6-5; CDR3aa: ASRSLRGTEAF
j_gene: TRBJ1-2; d_gene: TRBD1; len: 13; v_gene: TRBV5-1; CDR3aa: ASNPGTGYNYGYT
j_gene: TRBJ2-1; d_gene: .; len: 14; v_gene: TRBV6-5; CDR3aa: ASSYKSSASYNEQF
j_gene: TRBJ1-6; d_gene: .; len: 13; v_gene: TRBV15; CDR3aa: ATRGSVNYNSPLH
j_gene: TRBJ2-1; d_gene: TRBD2; len: 12; v_gene: TRBV5-4; CDR3aa: ASSLSGVYNEQF
j_gene: TRBJ1-6; d_gene: TRBD1; len: 13; v_gene: TRBV5-1; CDR3aa: ASSSQGGSNSPLH
j_gene: TRBJ2-4; d_gene: .; len: 13; v_gene: TRBV6-1; CDR3aa: ASSVNTGAKNIQY
j_gene: TRBJ2-1; d_gene: TRBD2; len: 12; v_gene: TRBV29-1; CDR3aa: SGGLAGGRNEQF
j_gene: TRBJ1-2; d_gene: .; len: 12; v_gene: TRBV11-2; CDR3aa: ASRKTGEGYGYT
j_gene: TRBJ2-7; d_gene: .; len: 14; v_gene: TRBV4-1; CDR3aa: ASSQDRRLELYEQY
j_gene: TRBJ1-5; d_gene: TRBD1; len: 12; v_gene: TRBV19; CDR3aa: ATTTGNSNQPQH
j_gene: TRBJ1-2; d_gene: TRBD1; len: 11; v_gene: TRBV9; CDR3aa: ASSQGQIYGYT
j_gene: TRBJ2-1; d_gene: TRBD2; len: 15; v_gene: TRBV4-1; CDR3aa: ASTDHPGLAGINEQF
j_gene: TRBJ1-1; d_gene: .; len: 9; v_gene: TRBV29-1; CDR3aa: SVTVNTEAF
j_gene: TRBJ1-5; d_gene: .; len: 13; v_gene: TRBV2; CDR3aa: ASSVRVGADQPQH
j_gene: TRBJ2-7; d_gene: TRBD2; len: 14; v_gene: TRBV13; CDR3aa: ASSLEGSSGPYEQY
j_gene: TRBJ1-1; d_gene: .; len: 13; v_gene: TRBV6-1; CDR3aa: ASSSTPGGGTEAF
j_gene: TRBJ1-5; d_gene: .; len: 13; v_gene: TRBV7-8; CDR3aa: ASSLDGGVNQPQH
j_gene: TRBJ2-2; d_gene: .; len: 12; v_gene: TRBV2; CDR3aa: ASSEYGLTGELF
j_gene: TRBJ1-1; d_gene: .; len: 11; v_gene: TRBV2; CDR3aa: ASIPGGYTEAF
j_gene: TRBJ1-3; d_gene: .; len: 14; v_gene: TRBV5-1; CDR3aa: ASSLAAGAAGNTIY
j_gene: TRBJ2-7; d_gene: .; len: 11; v_gene: TRBV7-9; CDR3aa: ASSLGSPGEQY
j_gene: TRBJ2-1; d_gene: .; len: 10; v_gene: TRBV7-9; CDR3aa: ASSLGQNEQF
j_gene: TRBJ1-2; d_gene: .; len: 11; v_gene: TRBV19; CDR3aa: ASSDSQAYGYT
j_gene: TRBJ1-1; d_gene: TRBD1; len: 13; v_gene: TRBV5-1; CDR3aa: ASSRDRVQNTEAF
j_gene: TRBJ2-1; d_gene: TRBD2; len: 13; v_gene: TRBV30; CDR3aa: AWSVSGRGGNEQF
j_gene: TRBJ1-4; d_gene: .; len: 13; v_gene: TRBV7-9; CDR3aa: ASSLWTGVNEKLF
j_gene: TRBJ1-5; d_gene: .; len: 13; v_gene: TRBV6-1; CDR3aa: ASRGQHLSNQPQH
j_gene: TRBJ2-5; d_gene: TRBD2; len: 11; v_gene: TRBV10-3; CDR3aa: AISESPSGEQY
j_gene: TRBJ1-2; d_gene: .; len: 11; v_gene: TRBV6-1; CDR3aa: ASSPKSGYGYT
j_gene: TRBJ1-3; d_gene: .; len: 14; v_gene: TRBV9; CDR3aa: ASSLSPGAAGNTIY
j_gene: TRBJ2-7; d_gene: .; len: 11; v_gene: TRBV19; CDR3aa: ASSMGRAYEQY